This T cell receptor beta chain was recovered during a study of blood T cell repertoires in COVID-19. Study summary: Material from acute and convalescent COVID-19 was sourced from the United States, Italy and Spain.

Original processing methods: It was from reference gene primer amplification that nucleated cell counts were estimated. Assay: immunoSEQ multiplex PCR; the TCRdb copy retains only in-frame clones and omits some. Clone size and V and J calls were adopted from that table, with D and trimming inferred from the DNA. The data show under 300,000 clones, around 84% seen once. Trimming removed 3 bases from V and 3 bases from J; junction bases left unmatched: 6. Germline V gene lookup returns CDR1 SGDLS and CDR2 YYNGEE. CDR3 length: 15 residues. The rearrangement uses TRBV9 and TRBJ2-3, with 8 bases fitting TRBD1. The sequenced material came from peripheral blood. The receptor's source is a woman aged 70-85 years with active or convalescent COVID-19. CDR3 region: CASSAATGVTDTQYF. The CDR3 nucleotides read TGTGCCAGCAGCGCTGCGACAGGGGTGACAGATACGCAGTATTTT.